These T cell receptor beta chains were read from a single sample in a study of cytotoxic CD8 clonotypes in ibrutinib-treated CLL. Profiling relied on immunoSEQ multiplex PCR, and the TCRdb table lists in-frame clones only, not all of them. The data contain about 25,000 clones, 65% to 90% of them seen just once; the ten biggest clones take up 8%. The sample here was PBMCs, taken after 24 months of ibrutinib treatment. The source of these receptors is a human donor with chronic lymphocytic leukemia. Both conserved end residues are part of each CDR3. D genes are given only for firm matches. A clone size is listed for some rows: how often the clone was seen (once, few, many), or a class if it is expanded.

CDR3 protein | CDR3 DNA | D gene | clone size | J gene | CDR3 length | V gene
CASSLGGGRTYEQYF | TGTGCCAGCAGCTTAGGCGGGGGGAGAACCTACGAGCAGTACTTC | TRBD2 | once | TRBJ2-7 | 15 | TRBV7-3
CASSLNSGGTDEQFF | TGTGCCAGCAGCTTAAATAGCGGGGGGACCGATGAGCAGTTCTTC | TRBD2 | NA | TRBJ2-1 | 15 | TRBV11-2
CASNTAGGGFEQYF | TGTGCCAGCAACACGGCGGGGGGAGGGTTCGAGCAGTACTTC | TRBD2 | NA | TRBJ2-7 | 14 | TRBV9
CASSLGVTGVEDGYTF | TGCGCCAGCAGCTTGGGGGTTACGGGGGTGGAAGATGGCTACACCTTC | NA | NA | TRBJ1-2 | 16 | TRBV5-1
CASSLAAGRNTQYF | TGTGCCAGCAGCTTAGCTGCAGGGAGAAATACGCAGTATTTT | NA | once | TRBJ2-3 | 14 | TRBV11-1
CASSYPGGQGIYGYTF | TGTGCCAGCAGTTACCCTGGGGGACAGGGGATCTATGGCTACACCTTC | TRBD1 | NA | TRBJ1-2 | 16 | TRBV6-6
CAISDVGVGQDYEQYF | TGTGCCATCAGTGATGTAGGTGTGGGACAGGACTACGAGCAGTACTTC | TRBD1 | NA | TRBJ2-7 | 16 | TRBV10-3
CASSYSGGVPQHF | TGTGCCAGCAGTTACTCTGGGGGGGTACCCCAGCATTTT | NA | NA | TRBJ1-5 | 13 | TRBV6-5
CASSDSTGAGGYTF | TGTGCCAGCAGTGACTCGACAGGGGCGGGTGGCTACACCTTC | TRBD1 | NA | TRBJ1-2 | 14 | TRBV6-4
CASSRQDRVEYEQYF | TGTGCCAGCAGCCGACAGGACAGGGTGGAGTACGAGCAGTACTTC | TRBD1 | NA | TRBJ2-7 | 15 | TRBV5-4
CASSPGLAGGNYEQYF | TGTGCTAGCAGTCCTGGACTAGCGGGGGGTAACTACGAGCAGTACTTC | TRBD2 | NA | TRBJ2-7 | 16 | TRBV7-7
CAWSVSRTEAFF | TGTGCCTGGAGTGTGAGTCGGACTGAAGCTTTCTTT | NA | NA | TRBJ1-1 | 12 | TRBV30
CASSEWDYEQYF | TGCGCCAGCAGTGAGTGGGACTACGAGCAGTACTTC | NA | NA | TRBJ2-7 | 12 | TRBV10-2
CASSISDRNTEAFF | TGTGCCAGCAGCATATCGGACAGAAACACTGAAGCTTTCTTT | NA | NA | TRBJ1-1 | 14 | TRBV7-9
CASGLVEGADNEQFF | TGTGCTAGTGGTTTGGTCGAGGGGGCGGACAATGAGCAGTTCTTC | TRBD1 | NA | TRBJ2-1 | 15 | TRBV12-5
CASSAATRVRGDEQFF | TGCGCCAGCAGCGCGGCGACTAGGGTACGAGGTGATGAGCAGTTCTTC | NA | NA | TRBJ2-1 | 16 | TRBV5-1
CATSRVEDGTQYF | TGTGCCACCAGCAGAGTCGAAGACGGGACCCAGTACTTC | NA | NA | TRBJ2-5 | 13 | TRBV15
CASSQDIEAREQFF | TGCGCCAGCAGCCAAGATATTGAGGCACGTGAGCAGTTCTTC | NA | NA | TRBJ2-1 | 14 | TRBV4-1
CASGGGNTIYF | TGCGCCAGTGGAGGGGGAAACACCATATATTTT | NA | NA | TRBJ1-3 | 11 | TRBV5-1
CASSNTGLGKETQYF | TGTGCCAGCAGCAACACAGGTTTGGGAAAAGAGACCCAGTACTTC | NA | NA | TRBJ2-5 | 15 | TRBV5-4
CASGSPGGREKLFF | TGTGCCAGCGGATCCCCAGGGGGAAGGGAAAAACTGTTTTTT | TRBD1 | NA | TRBJ1-4 | 14 | TRBV6-1
CASSLASGGLFETQYF | TGTGCCAGCAGCTTGGCTAGCGGGGGCTTGTTTGAGACCCAGTACTTC | TRBD2 | NA | TRBJ2-5 | 16 | TRBV7-9
CASSTGDRNSPLHF | TGTGCCAGCTCAACAGGGGATAGGAATTCACCCCTCCACTTT | TRBD1 | few | TRBJ1-6 | 14 | TRBV18
CSVAAAANEQFF | TGCAGCGTTGCGGCAGCCGCCAATGAGCAGTTCTTC | NA | NA | TRBJ2-1 | 12 | TRBV29-1
CASSSDDTEAFF | TGTGCCAGCAGCTCGGACGACACTGAAGCTTTCTTT | NA | NA | TRBJ1-1 | 12 | TRBV7-9
CASSVGDEQFF | TGTGCCAGTAGTGTGGGGGATGAGCAGTTCTTC | NA | NA | TRBJ2-1 | 11 | TRBV19